This TCR beta chain emerged from a study of shared clonotypes between healthy human individuals. This CDR3 has 17 amino acids. Some clones are missing from TCRdb's copy, which holds only in-frame ones; the method was immunoSEQ multiplex PCR. The data contain 400,000 to 500,000 clones, about 80% of them singletons. The sample was PBMCs. This chain joins TRBV21-1 and TRBJ1-2; TRBD1 reflects the table's D call only, with no check against the DNA. TRBV21-1 is tagged as a pseudogene. The sequence came from a woman in her thirties or forties in good health. Some clones in this sample may be carry-over from other donors' samples. The CDR3 nucleotides are TGTGCCAGCAGCACCCGAGCGGGGACAGGGCGCGGCTATGGCTACACCTTC. Encoded protein: CASSTRAGTGRGYGYTF.